Listed below are T cell receptor beta chains from one sample, sequenced in a study of spatial heterogeneity in lung cancer. MiXCR, run by TCRdb on the 5' RACE reads, gives a single entry per CDR3 protein. Here the sample spans around 100,000 distinct CDR3 sequences, approximately 4.7% being singletons. Sequencing used lung tumor tissue, obtained at surgery. The receptors come from a male donor with early-stage non-small cell lung cancer. CDR3s include the opening cysteine and the closing phenylalanine or tryptophan. Each record gives: V gene, J gene, D gene, clone size, CDR3 protein, CDR3 DNA. A D gene is named only where the DNA matches it firmly. The size of a clone is reported for some rows only, either as once, few or many, or as a class for expanded clones.

TRBV27,TRBJ2-1,.,many,CASSPAGRGVFF,TGTGCCAGCAGTCCCGCCGGTCGAGGAGTTTTCTTC
TRBV28,TRBJ1-3,.,.,CATLRVSGNTIYF,TGTGCCACCCTAAGGGTCTCTGGAAACACCATATATTTT
TRBV4-2,TRBJ2-5,.,.,CASSHDQLAGGGETQYF,TGTGCCAGCAGCCACGACCAACTAGCTGGAGGCGGGGAGACCCAGTACTTC
TRBV6-5,TRBJ1-6,.,many,CASSYTRGPPLHF,TGTGCCAGCAGCTACACCCGGGGACCACCCCTCCACTTT
TRBV6-1,TRBJ2-7,.,many,CASSVLRSGYEQYF,TGTGCCAGCAGTGTATTGAGGTCGGGATACGAGCAGTACTTC
TRBV6-6,TRBJ1-5,TRBD1,many,CASTPTGGGQPQHF,TGTGCCAGCACTCCTACAGGGGGAGGACAGCCCCAGCATTTT
TRBV4-2,TRBJ2-2,.,many,CASSQETTVTGELFF,TGTGCCAGCAGCCAAGAGACAACCGTCACCGGGGAGCTGTTTTTT
TRBV10-3,TRBJ2-7,TRBD2,many,CAISEGLASYEQYF,TGTGCCATCAGTGAGGGACTAGCTAGCTACGAGCAGTACTTC
TRBV2,TRBJ2-4,TRBD1,few,CASSVTGDIQYF,TGTGCCAGCAGTGTAACAGGGGACATTCAGTACTTC
TRBV20-1,TRBJ2-3,.,many,CSARPSGADTQYF,TGCAGTGCTAGACCCTCCGGGGCAGATACGCAGTATTTT
TRBV7-9,TRBJ1-6,.,many,CASSFGGGIYNSPLHF,TGTGCCAGCAGCTTTGGCGGCGGAATCTATAATTCACCCCTCCACTTT
TRBV5-6,TRBJ2-7,TRBD1,many,CASSFGTGSSYEQYF,TGTGCCAGCAGCTTTGGGACAGGGAGCTCCTACGAGCAGTACTTC
TRBV11-2,TRBJ2-3,TRBD2,.,CASSFSGGPSTDTQYF,TGTGCCAGCAGCTTTAGCGGGGGCCCGAGCACAGATACGCAGTATTTT
TRBV10-3,TRBJ2-1,.,many,CASSDQDRSYQDEQFF,TGTGCCAGCTCGGATCAGGACCGCTCCTATCAGGATGAGCAGTTCTTC
TRBV20-1,TRBJ2-1,TRBD2,many,CSARDGASGDEQFF,TGCAGTGCTAGAGATGGTGCTAGCGGGGATGAGCAGTTCTTC
TRBV11-2,TRBJ1-2,.,many,CASSLGQTYYGYTF,TGTGCCAGCAGCCTTGGACAGACTTACTATGGCTACACCTTC
TRBV5-1,TRBJ2-7,.,many,CASSPGPYGAYEQYF,TGCGCCAGCAGCCCGGGCCCTTACGGCGCCTACGAGCAGTACTTC
TRBV11-2,TRBJ2-7,.,many,CASSLDITGYYEQYF,TGTGCCAGCAGCTTAGATATCACAGGGTATTACGAGCAGTACTTC
TRBV7-2,TRBJ2-1,.,many,CASSFQATPSYNEQFF,TGTGCCAGCAGCTTCCAAGCTACACCGTCCTACAATGAGCAGTTCTTC
TRBV7-9,TRBJ2-3,.,many,CASSKETAPDTQYF,TGTGCCAGCAGCAAAGAGACAGCCCCAGATACGCAGTATTTT
TRBV9,TRBJ2-1,TRBD1,many,CASSFFDRGDEQFF,TGTGCCAGCAGCTTCTTCGACAGGGGTGATGAGCAGTTCTTC
TRBV7-9,TRBJ2-5,.,once,CASSLPTEVETQYF,TGTGCCAGCAGCTTACCTACGGAGGTAGAGACCCAGTACTTC
TRBV7-6,TRBJ2-1,.,many,CASSWDFNNEQFF,TGTGCCAGCAGCTGGGACTTCAACAATGAGCAGTTCTTC
TRBV7-9,TRBJ1-4,.,many,CATTLDTGNEKLFF,TGTGCCACCACCCTGGACACGGGAAATGAAAAACTGTTTTTT
TRBV11-2,TRBJ2-5,.,few,CASSLSADAAQYF,TGTGCCAGCAGCCTCTCCGCGGATGCCGCCCAGTACTTC
TRBV10-1,TRBJ2-7,TRBD1,many,CASSESMGQDLYEQYF,TGCGCCAGCAGTGAGTCAATGGGACAGGACCTTTACGAGCAGTACTTC
TRBV4-2,TRBJ1-1,.,many,CASSQDRGNTEAFF,TGTGCCAGCAGCCAAGATAGGGGAAACACTGAAGCTTTCTTT
TRBV11-2,TRBJ2-3,.,many,CASSPQGTSTDTQYF,TGTGCCAGCAGCCCACAGGGAACTAGCACAGATACGCAGTATTTT
TRBV7-2,TRBJ2-5,.,many,CASSWRGETQYF,TGTGCCAGCAGCTGGAGGGGAGAGACCCAGTACTTC
TRBV29-1,TRBJ2-3,.,many,CSVEGHQEGFTDTQYF,TGCAGCGTTGAAGGCCACCAGGAGGGCTTCACAGATACGCAGTATTTT
TRBV11-2,TRBJ2-7,.,many,CASSFDRYEQYF,TGTGCCAGCAGCTTCGACCGCTACGAGCAGTACTTC
TRBV7-9,TRBJ2-3,.,many,CASRNTDTRYF,TGTGCCAGCAGAAACACAGATACGCGGTATTTT
TRBV6-5,TRBJ2-5,TRBD1,many,CASSYRGPGRRTQYF,TGTGCCAGCAGTTACAGGGGGCCGGGTAGGCGAACCCAGTACTTC
TRBV4-1,TRBJ2-3,TRBD2,.,CASSQGISGGGTDTQYF,TGCGCCAGCAGCCAAGGGATATCGGGAGGTGGCACAGATACGCAGTATTTT
TRBV11-2,TRBJ1-1,.,.,CASSGGRSSTEAFF,TGTGCCAGCAGTGGGGGGCGGTCAAGCACTGAAGCTTTCTTT
TRBV20-1,TRBJ2-1,.,many,CSARGVEQFF,TGCAGTGCGAGGGGGGTTGAGCAGTTCTTC
TRBV5-1,TRBJ2-3,.,many,CASSSWGTDTQYF,TGCGCCAGCAGCTCCTGGGGGACAGATACGCAGTATTTT
TRBV15,TRBJ2-3,.,.,CATSNSRGHPRRDTQYF,TGTGCCACCAGCAACAGTCGGGGGCACCCCCGGAGAGATACGCAGTATTTT
TRBV30,TRBJ2-3,.,.,CAWSRFWGDLFSSTDTQYF,TGTGCCTGGAGTCGATTCTGGGGGGACCTCTTCTCTAGCACAGATACGCAGTATTTT
TRBV19,TRBJ1-2,.,many,CASRPHQLYGYTF,TGTGCCAGTAGACCTCATCAGCTCTATGGCTACACCTTC
TRBV29-1,TRBJ1-1,.,many,CSAREDTEAFF,TGCAGCGCCCGCGAGGACACTGAAGCTTTCTTT
TRBV3-1,TRBJ1-2,.,few,CASSQIDSPNYGYTF,TGTGCCAGCAGCCAGATAGACAGCCCTAACTATGGCTACACCTTC
TRBV4-1,TRBJ2-3,.,many,CASSQEAPSTDTQYF,TGCGCCAGCAGCCAAGAGGCCCCGAGCACAGATACGCAGTATTTT
TRBV28,TRBJ2-1,.,many,CASSLTGAYNEQFF,TGTGCCAGCAGTTTGACAGGAGCCTACAATGAGCAGTTCTTC
TRBV6-5,TRBJ2-1,.,many,CASSYRGTGHGEQFF,TGTGCCAGCAGTTACCGCGGGACGGGGCACGGTGAGCAGTTCTTC
TRBV7-9,TRBJ1-6,TRBD1,many,CASSRLQGASPLHF,TGTGCCAGCAGCCGCCTCCAGGGGGCCTCACCCCTCCACTTT
TRBV27,TRBJ2-6,.,many,CASSFNRPGANVLTF,TGTGCCAGCAGTTTTAACCGCCCCGGGGCCAACGTCCTGACTTTC
TRBV6-5,TRBJ2-5,TRBD2,.,CASGRRASGSPGTQYF,TGTGCCAGCGGTCGGAGGGCTAGCGGGAGCCCCGGGACCCAGTACTTC
TRBV11-1,TRBJ2-1,.,many,CASSYRTAWGRANKEQFF,TGTGCCAGCAGCTACCGGACAGCTTGGGGGAGGGCCAATAAGGAGCAGTTCTTC
TRBV11-1,TRBJ2-7,TRBD2,many,CASSQGLAGGFSYEQYF,TGTGCCAGCAGCCAGGGACTAGCGGGAGGCTTTTCCTACGAGCAGTACTTC
TRBV5-5,TRBJ2-3,.,many,CASSLGSSSLTDTQYF,TGTGCCAGCAGCTTGGGCTCCTCCTCACTCACAGATACGCAGTATTTT
TRBV6-1,TRBJ2-5,.,many,CASSPKTGLQETQYF,TGTGCCAGCAGTCCTAAGACAGGCCTACAAGAGACCCAGTACTTC
TRBV5-1,TRBJ2-5,.,few,CASSGAGRETQYF,TGCGCCAGTTCGGGAGCTGGCAGAGAGACCCAGTACTTC
TRBV6-1,TRBJ1-5,TRBD1,few,CASSERRAGGILSNQPQHF,TGTGCCAGCAGTGAAAGGCGGGCAGGGGGCATACTGAGCAATCAGCCCCAGCATTTT